Following are 3 T cell receptor beta chains from one sample sequenced in a study of response to subunit inactivated influenza vaccine. TCRdb used MiXCR to reprocess the RT-PCR reads, holding one entry per CDR3 protein. The table includes fewer than 250,000 distinct CDR3 sequences, 13% to 15% detected once. The material sequenced was CD8+ T cells sorted from PBMCs, taken about 5 days after vaccination. The receptors stem from a man between 50 and 59 years old who received an inactivated influenza vaccine.

The chain uses TRBV7-8 and TRBJ2-7; D perhaps matches TRBD1 (6 bases). Germline CDR1 reads SGHVS; CDR2 reads FQNEAQ. V shed 2 bases and J shed 0 bases, with 8 bases lying between them. This CDR3 is 14 amino acids long. This chain's CDR3 is CASSLNRASYEQYF. In DNA, the CDR3 is TGTGCCAGCAGCTTAAACAGGGCCTCCTACGAGCAGTACTTC.

The chain links TRBV6-2 or TRBV6-3 to TRBJ2-7; D is unclear. The CDR3 spans 12 residues. V lost 4 bases, J lost 5 bases, and 9 bases lay in between. From germline, CDR1 is MNHEY and CDR2 SVGEGT. CDR3: CASSLGIHEQYF. CDR3 DNA: TGTGCCAGCAGTTTAGGAATCCACGAGCAGTACTTC.

The sample holds many counts of this clonotype. The chain carries TRBV27 and TRBJ1-2; D remains unclear. Germline-derived CDR1 and CDR2 are MNHEY and SMNVEV (reference sequence). The CDR3 is 14 residues long. V shed 5 bases and J shed 6 bases, with 16 bases lying between them. This CDR3 reads CASSPWTGKDGYTF. CDR3 in DNA: TGTGCCAGCAGTCCCTGGACGGGAAAGGATGGCTACACCTTC.